The source of this T cell receptor (beta chain) is a study of OX40 agonist ivuxolimab in advanced cancers. Whole-study context: Enrolled patients in dose escalation had cancers that were hepatocellular carcinoma, melanoma, renal cell or head and neck cancer.

Libraries were prepared by immunoSEQ multiplex PCR; TCRdb keeps only in-frame clonotypes and omits some of them. The sample lists around 110,000 clones; under 95% were seen once. As for this clone: The antigen is not known.

The CDR3 extends over 15 amino acids. Germline V lookup: CDR1 SGHAT, CDR2 FQNNGV. The study's findings and limits: Clonal expansion by week 6 occurred in CD4+ and CD8+ blood T cells (at 0.1 to 3.0 mg/kg).

V and J are TRBV11-2 and TRBJ2-5; tentative D call: TRBD1 (6 bases). The J call may be incorrect, as the DNA end agrees better with TRBJ2-7. This TCR was recovered from an adult with an advanced solid tumor such as melanoma, head and neck, liver or kidney cancer. This specimen was CD4+ or CD8+ T cells sorted from blood, taken in a trial of the OX40 agonist ivuxolimab. CDR3 bases: TGTGCCAGCAGCAGGTTGAACAGGGTCTCCTACGAGCAGTACTTC. Protein sequence: CASSRLNRVSYEQYF.